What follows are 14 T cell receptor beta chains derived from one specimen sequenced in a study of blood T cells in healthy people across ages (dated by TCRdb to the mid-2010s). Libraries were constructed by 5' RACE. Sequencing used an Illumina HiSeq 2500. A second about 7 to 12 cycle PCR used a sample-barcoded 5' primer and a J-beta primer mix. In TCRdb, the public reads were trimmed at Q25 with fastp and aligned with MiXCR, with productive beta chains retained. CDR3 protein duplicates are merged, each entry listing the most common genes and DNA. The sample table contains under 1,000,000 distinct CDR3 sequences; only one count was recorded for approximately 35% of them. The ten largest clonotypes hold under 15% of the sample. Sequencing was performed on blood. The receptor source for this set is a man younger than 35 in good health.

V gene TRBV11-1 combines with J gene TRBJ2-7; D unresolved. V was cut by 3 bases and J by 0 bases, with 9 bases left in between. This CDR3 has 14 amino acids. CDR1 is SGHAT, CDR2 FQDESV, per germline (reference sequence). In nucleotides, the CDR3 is TGTGCCAGCAGCTTGCATCCTCGCTCCTACGAGCAGTACTTC. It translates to CASSLHPRSYEQYF.

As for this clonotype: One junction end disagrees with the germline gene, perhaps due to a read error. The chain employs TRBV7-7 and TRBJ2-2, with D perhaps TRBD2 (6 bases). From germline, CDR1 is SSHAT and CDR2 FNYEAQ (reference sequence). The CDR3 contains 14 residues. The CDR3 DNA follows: TGTGCTAGCAGCTTAGGGACTTCTACCGGGGAGCTGTTTTTT. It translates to CASSLGTSTGELFF.

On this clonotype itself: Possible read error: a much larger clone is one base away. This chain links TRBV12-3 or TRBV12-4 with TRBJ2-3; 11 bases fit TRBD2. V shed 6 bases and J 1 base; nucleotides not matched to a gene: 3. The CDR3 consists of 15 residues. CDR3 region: CASRILAGGTDTQYF. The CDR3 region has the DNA TGTGCCAGCAGGATACTAGCGGGGGGCACAGATACGCAGTATTTT.

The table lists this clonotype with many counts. The CDR3 region is CSARAQGSEQYF. The CDR3 region has the DNA TGCAGTGCTAGGGCACAAGGAAGCGAGCAGTACTTC. This chain links TRBV20-1 with TRBJ2-7, with D hard to call. With 3 bases removed from V and 6 bases from J, the gap between germline ends came to 12 bases. Germline lookup yields CDR1 DFQATT and CDR2 SNEGSKA (reference sequence). The CDR3 has 12 residues.

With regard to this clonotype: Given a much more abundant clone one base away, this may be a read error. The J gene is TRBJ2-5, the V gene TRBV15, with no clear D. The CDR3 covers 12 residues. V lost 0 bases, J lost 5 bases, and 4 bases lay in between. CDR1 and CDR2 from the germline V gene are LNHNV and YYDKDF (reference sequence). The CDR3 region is CATSRDKETQYF. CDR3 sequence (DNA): TGTGCCACCAGCAGAGATAAGGAGACCCAGTACTTC.

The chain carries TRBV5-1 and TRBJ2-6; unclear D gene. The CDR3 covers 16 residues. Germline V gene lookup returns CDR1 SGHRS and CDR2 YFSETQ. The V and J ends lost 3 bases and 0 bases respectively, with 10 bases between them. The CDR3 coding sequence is TGCGCCAGCAGCTCTCAGGTTTTCTCTGGGGCCAACGTCCTGACTTTC. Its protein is CASSSQVFSGANVLTF.

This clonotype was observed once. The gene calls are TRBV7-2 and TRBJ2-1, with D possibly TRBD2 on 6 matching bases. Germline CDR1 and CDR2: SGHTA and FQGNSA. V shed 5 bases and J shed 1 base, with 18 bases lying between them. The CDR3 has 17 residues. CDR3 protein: CASSILSGTGSYNEQFF. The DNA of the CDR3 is TGTGCCAGCAGCATTCTATCCGGGACTGGATCCTACAATGAGCAGTTCTTC.

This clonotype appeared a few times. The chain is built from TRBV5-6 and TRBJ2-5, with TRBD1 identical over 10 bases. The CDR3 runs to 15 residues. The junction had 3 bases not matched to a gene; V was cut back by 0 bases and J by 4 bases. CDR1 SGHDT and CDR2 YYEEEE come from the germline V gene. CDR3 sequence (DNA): TGTGCCAGCAGCTTGGGACAGGGGGCAGGAGAGACCCAGTACTTC. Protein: CASSLGQGAGETQYF. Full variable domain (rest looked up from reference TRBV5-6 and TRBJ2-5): DAGVTQSPTHLIKTRGQQVTLRCSPKSGHDTVSWYQQALGQGPQFIFQYYEEEERQRGNFPDRFSGHQFPNYSSELNVNALLLGDSALYLCASSLGQGAGETQYFGPGTRLLVL.

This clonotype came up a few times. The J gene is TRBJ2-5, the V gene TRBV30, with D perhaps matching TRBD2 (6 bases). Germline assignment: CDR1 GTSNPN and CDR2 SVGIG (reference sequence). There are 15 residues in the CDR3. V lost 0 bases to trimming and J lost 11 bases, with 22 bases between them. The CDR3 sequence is CAWSVPAGSENEQYF. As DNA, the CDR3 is TGTGCCTGGAGTGTACCTGCGGGGTCGGAGAATGAGCAGTACTTC.

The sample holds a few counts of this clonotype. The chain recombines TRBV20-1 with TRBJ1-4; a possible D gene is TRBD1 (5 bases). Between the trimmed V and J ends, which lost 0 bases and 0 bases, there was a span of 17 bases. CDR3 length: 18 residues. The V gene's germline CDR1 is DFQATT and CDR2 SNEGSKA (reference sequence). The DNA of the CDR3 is TGCAGTGCTAGAGATCCTAGGGGCGACCAAGCAACTAATGAAAAACTGTTTTTT. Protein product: CSARDPRGDQATNEKLFF.

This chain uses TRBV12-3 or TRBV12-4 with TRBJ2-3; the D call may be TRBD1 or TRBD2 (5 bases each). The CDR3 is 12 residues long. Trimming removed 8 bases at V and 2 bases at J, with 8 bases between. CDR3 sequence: CASGGPTDTQYF. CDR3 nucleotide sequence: TGTGCCAGCGGGGGACCCACAGATACGCAGTATTTT.

The CDR3 DNA is TGCGCCAGCACTTCGGACAGACACTATAATTCACCCCTCCACTTT. This codes for CASTSDRHYNSPLHF. The genes are TRBV5-1 and TRBJ1-6; D is possibly TRBD1 (6 bases). Germline assignment: CDR1 SGHRS and CDR2 YFSETQ. Trimming left V 6 bases short and J 3 bases short, with 13 bases between. This CDR3 region has 15 residues. The full variable domain, with the rest looked up from reference TRBV5-1 and TRBJ1-6, is KAGVTQTPRYLIKTRGQQVTLSCSPISGHRSVSWYQQTPGQGLQFLFEYFSETQRNKGNFPGRFSGRQFSNSRSEMNVSTLELGDSALYLCASTSDRHYNSPLHFGNGTRLTVT.

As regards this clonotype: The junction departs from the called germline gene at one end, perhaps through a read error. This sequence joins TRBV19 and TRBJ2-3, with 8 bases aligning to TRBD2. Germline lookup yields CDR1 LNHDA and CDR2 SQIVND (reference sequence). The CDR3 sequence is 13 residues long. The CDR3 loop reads CASSGDRTDTQYF. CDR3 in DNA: TGTGCAAGTAGCGGGGATCGCACAGATACGCAGTATTTT. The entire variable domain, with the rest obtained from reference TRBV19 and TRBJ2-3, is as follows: DGGITQSPKYLFRKEGQNVTLSCEQNLNHDAMYWYRQDPGQGLRLIYYSQIVNDFQKGDIAEGYSVSREKKESFPLTVTSAQKNPTAFYLCASSGDRTDTQYFGPGTRLTVL.

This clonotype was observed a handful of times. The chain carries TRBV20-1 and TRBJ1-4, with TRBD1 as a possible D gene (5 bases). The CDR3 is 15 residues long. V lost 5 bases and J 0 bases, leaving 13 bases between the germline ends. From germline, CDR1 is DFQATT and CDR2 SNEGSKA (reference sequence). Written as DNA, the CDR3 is TGCAGTGCTTTTCAGGGTTTTGCAACTAATGAAAAACTGTTTTTT. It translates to CSAFQGFATNEKLFF.